This TCR beta chain was observed in a study of blood T cell repertoires in COVID-19. The wider study: The study drew acute and convalescent COVID-19 samples from the United States, Italy and Spain. PBMCs, B-cell-depleted T cells, or T cells were the source of the cDNA or gDNA that made up the material.

The repertoire was sequenced with immunoSEQ multiplex PCR; TCRdb's copy has only in-frame clones and lacks some. The data show 490,000 or so clones, about 85% seen once. Categorization into cohorts depended on clinical history that participants reported. Resolution of symptoms, clearance, or two negative PCRs was present in recovered Cohort 3 donors. Germline V gene sequence: CDR1 KGHSH, CDR2 LQKENI. Between the trimmed V and J ends, which lost 3 bases and 1 base, there was a span of 7 bases. The CDR3 runs 15 residues. V gene TRBV18 combines with J gene TRBJ1-6; TRBD1 might be the D (5 bases). The clonotype was recovered from a woman aged 55-70 years who had recovered from COVID-19. The sequenced sample consisted of PBMCs or T cells enriched from blood (not recorded which). CDR3 coding DNA: TGTGCCAGCTCACCTCAGGGTTCCTATAATTCACCCCTCCACTTT. It is translated as CASSPQGSYNSPLHF.